Detailed here is one T cell receptor (beta chain). Authors' data handling: Reference gene primers were amplified, and this amplification served to estimate nucleated cell counts. Repertoires were generated with immunoSEQ multiplex PCR, while TCRdb's copy carries only in-frame clones and drops some. V and J calls and clone size are copied from that table; D and trimming were computed from the DNA. The data contain about 170,000 clones, 80% to 90% of them singletons. The data are from a study of blood T cell repertoires in COVID-19. About the research overall: Sources were T cells, B-cell-depleted T cells, or PBMCs; the material itself was cDNA or gDNA.

With 6 bases clipped from V and 4 bases from J, the junction kept 6 bases outside the gene matches. This CDR3 contains 15 residues. Germline V gene sequence: CDR1 LGHDT, CDR2 YNNKEL (reference sequence). The rearrangement links TRBV3-1 (or the pseudogene TRBV3-2) to TRBJ2-2; 9 bases match TRBD1. The receptor comes from a man in his forties who had recovered from COVID-19. Sequenced material: peripheral blood. The CDR3: CASRWTGVSTGELFF. CDR3 DNA sequence: TGTGCCAGCAGGTGGACAGGGGTGAGCACCGGGGAGCTGTTTTTT.